Below, one TCR beta chain is given with its context. Its antigen is not yet known. The sample holds no much larger clone one base away, and base qualities are not on file. The source of the sample is a study of CD8 T cells in Susac syndrome (dated by TCRdb to the late 2010s). With respect to the entire study: Of the Susac syndrome patients who were sequenced, roughly six had clinically active disease and 8 or 9 were in clinical remission. At blood withdrawal, Susac syndrome patients were therapy-naive, treated with corticosteroids (with IVIg additionally given to some), or treated with IVIg alone. Repertoire sequencing was used to test whether CD8+ T cell activation and differentiation in Susac syndrome was antigen driven. The paper's findings and limits, for the study overall: In patients with Susac syndrome, the CD4+ T cell repertoire showed no detectable clonal expansion. The number of individuals in the TCR sequencing and HLA analysis was recognized as being relatively small.

Trimming at the junction amounts to 1 base on V and 0 bases on J, and the germline ends lie 15 bases apart. Reading the germline V gene gives CDR1 SGDLS and CDR2 YYNGEE. Including cysteine and phenylalanine, the CDR3 has 17 amino acids. The CDR3 DNA has 51 bases and is translated from base 1. RNA was extracted using the RNeasy kit, and roughly 0.5 to 1 microgram was reverse transcribed with random hexamers. The immunoSEQ multiplex PCR assay, which covers 54 Vbeta and 13 Jbeta segments, was used to amplify TCR beta CDR3 regions. PCR amplification bias was corrected by using a synthetic template baseline for primer optimization and computational correction. The original methods were these. Only productive sequences were kept, with reads annotated to V, D and J genes according to IMGT and analyzed in immunoSEQ Analyzer. Clonality was computed as one minus Shannon entropy normalized by log2 of the number of productive unique sequences. For each patient and control, public and private clones were evaluated within the 100 most prevalent clones. Clones were defined as Susac-specific when absent from the healthy and MS cohorts, from about a thousand published viral clones and from other ImmuneACCESS disease sequences. TCRdb trimmed the raw reads at Q25, called clones with MiXCR and kept productive beta chains. Every distinct CDR3 protein forms one entry, paired with its most common genes and DNA. It is TCRdb's table, rather than the study itself, that gives the V and J calls and clone size. The sample table lists about 180,000 distinct CDR3 sequences, approximately 94% of them with a count of one. 0.12% of the sample is held by the ten biggest clonotypes.

Peripheral blood CD8+ and CD4+ T cells from healthy donors, Susac syndrome patients and multiple sclerosis patients were profiled using high-throughput TCR beta sequencing. Recently defined diagnostic criteria for definite or probable disease were met by the Susac syndrome patients. CD8+ TEMRA cells were enriched by FACS, while bulk CD8+ and CD4+ T cells were purified by magnetic negative isolation. Blood was drawn into EDTA tubes, processed within 24 hours, and PBMCs were isolated by density gradient centrifugation. PBMCs intended for TCR sequencing were cryopreserved in liquid nitrogen and were subsequently thawed in a 37 degrees C water bath. Purity of sorted or isolated CD4+, CD8+ and CD8+ TEMRA cells was at least 90%.

The source of this sequence is a human donor with Susac syndrome. Sequencing was done on a sample of CD4+ T cells from PBMCs. The chain links TRBV9 with TRBJ2-3; the D gene is possibly TRBD1, with 6 bases matching. The base sequence is TGTGCCAGCAGCGTAACCGCCCGGCAGGGGAGCACAGATACGCAGTATTTT. Translated, this gives CASSVTARQGSTDTQYF.